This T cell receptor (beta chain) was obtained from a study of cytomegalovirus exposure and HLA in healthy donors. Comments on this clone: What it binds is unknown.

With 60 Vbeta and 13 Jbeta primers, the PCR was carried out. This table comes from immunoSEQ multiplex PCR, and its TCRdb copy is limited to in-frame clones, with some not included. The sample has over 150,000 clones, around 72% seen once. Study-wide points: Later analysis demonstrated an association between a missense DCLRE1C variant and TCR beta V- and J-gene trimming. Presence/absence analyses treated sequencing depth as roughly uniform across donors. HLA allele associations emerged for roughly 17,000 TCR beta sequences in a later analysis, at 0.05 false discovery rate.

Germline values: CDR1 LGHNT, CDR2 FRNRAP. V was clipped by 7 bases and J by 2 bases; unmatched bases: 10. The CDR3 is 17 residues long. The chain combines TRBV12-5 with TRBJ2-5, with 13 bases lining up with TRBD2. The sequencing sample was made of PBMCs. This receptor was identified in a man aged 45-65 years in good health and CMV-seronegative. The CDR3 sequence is CASASTSGGRGQETQYF. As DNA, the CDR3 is TGTGCTAGTGCCTCGACTAGCGGGGGGAGGGGGCAAGAGACCCAGTACTTC.